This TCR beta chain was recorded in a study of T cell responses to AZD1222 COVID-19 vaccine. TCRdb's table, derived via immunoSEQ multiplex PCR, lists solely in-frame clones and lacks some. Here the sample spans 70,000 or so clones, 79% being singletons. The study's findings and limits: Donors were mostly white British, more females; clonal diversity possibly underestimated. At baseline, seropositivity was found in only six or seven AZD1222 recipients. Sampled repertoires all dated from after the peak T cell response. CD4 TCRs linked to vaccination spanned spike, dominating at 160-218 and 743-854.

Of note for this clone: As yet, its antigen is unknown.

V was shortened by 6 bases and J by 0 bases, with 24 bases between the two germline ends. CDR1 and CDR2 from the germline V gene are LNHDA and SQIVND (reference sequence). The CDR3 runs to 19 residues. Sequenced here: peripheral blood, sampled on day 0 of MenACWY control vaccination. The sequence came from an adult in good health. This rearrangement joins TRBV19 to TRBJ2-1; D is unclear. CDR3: CASSRHSTGLASSYNEQFF. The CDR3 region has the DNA TGTGCCAGTAGCCGTCATTCCACGGGTCTCGCGAGCTCCTACAATGAGCAGTTCTTC.